Following are 5 T cell receptor beta chains from one sample sequenced in a study of T cell changes during pregnancy in multiple sclerosis (dated by TCRdb to the late 2010s). Libraries came from the immunoSEQ multiplex PCR assay. Sourced from immuneACCESS, this table was stored by TCRdb with only in-frame sequences that have V and J called. A share of the clones is absent; for the studies checked, an unresolved V gene accounts for under half, and the remainder has no known explanation. Recorded for this sample are more than 90,000 clones; more than 85% of them occurred a single time. The ten largest clones capture about 1.5% of the sample. The sequences come from peripheral blood, collected in the first trimester of pregnancy. The origin of the receptors is a female donor with multiple sclerosis, enrolled in a pregnancy study.

This chain connects TRBV9 to TRBJ2-6; weak D call: TRBD2 (6 bases). CDR1 and CDR2 from the germline V gene are SGDLS and YYNGEE. Trimming left V 0 bases short and J 4 bases short, with 8 bases between. The CDR3 extends over 15 amino acids. CDR3 sequence: CASSVEGRGANVLTF. The CDR3 bases are TGTGCCAGCAGCGTAGAGGGGAGGGGGGCCAACGTCCTGACTTTC.

The chain links TRBV5-8 to TRBJ2-7; a weak D match, TRBD1 (6 bases). The CDR3 is 13 residues long. Trimming stripped 4 bases from V and 1 base from J, with 9 bases between. The germline V gene encodes CDR1 SGHTS and CDR2 YDEGEE. As DNA, the CDR3 is TGTGCCAGCAGCCAACAGGGTTCCTACGAGCAGTACTTC. Translating it yields CASSQQGSYEQYF.

This clone was detected once. V is TRBV4-1 and J is TRBJ1-2; TRBD1 matches 7 bases. Trimming took 0 bases from V and 4 from J; bases not matched to a gene: 8. Germline loops: CDR1 MGHRA, CDR2 YSYEKL. This CDR3 contains 16 residues. CDR3 in amino acids: CASSQDRTGFTYGYTF. In DNA, the CDR3 is TGCGCCAGCAGCCAAGATAGGACAGGCTTTACCTATGGCTACACCTTC.

The chain uses TRBV4-3 and TRBJ1-4, with a weak D call TRBD1 (5 bases). The germline V gene encodes CDR1 LGHNA and CDR2 YSLEER. CDR3 length equals 15 residues. V was shortened by 0 bases and J by 7 bases, with 12 bases between the two germline ends. CDR3 nucleotides: TGCGCCAGCAGCCAAGATCGTCAGGGTTGTGAAAAACTGTTTTTT. Translating gives CASSQDRQGCEKLFF.

V usage is TRBV30 and J usage is TRBJ1-4, with TRBD1 identical over 7 bases. V gave up 0 bases and J gave up 6 bases; unmatched junction bases: 7. This CDR3 has 15 amino acids. Germline V CDR1 and CDR2: GTSNPN, SVGIG (reference sequence). DNA for the CDR3: TGTGCCTGGAGTGTAGGGGGAACAGGGGATGAAAAACTGTTTTTT. It encodes CAWSVGGTGDEKLFF.